This T cell receptor (beta chain) was profiled in a study of T cells in Graves' hyperthyroidism and ophthalmopathy. RNA transcripts gave rise to amplified TCR beta CDR3 regions. The HTBI primer set was used in a first-round RT-PCR of the TCR CDR3. TCRdb redid the calling of the multiplex PCR reads with MiXCR, one entry per CDR3 protein. The data show roughly 290,000 distinct CDR3 sequences, about an eighth seen once. This CDR3 comprises 15 residues. Germline CDR1 is SNHLY and CDR2 is FYNNEI. V shed 2 bases and J shed 3 bases, with 11 bases lying between them. Sequences were obtained from blood. The origin of this receptor is a woman in her 30s with Graves' hyperthyroidism that later progressed to Graves' ophthalmopathy. This rearrangement joins TRBV2 to TRBJ2-1; possible D gene TRBD2, 5 bases. In DNA form, the CDR3 reads TGTGCCAGCAGTGAACCCGCTAGCATCTACAATGAGCAGTTCTTC. It encodes CASSEPASIYNEQFF. The entire variable domain, with the rest obtained from reference TRBV2 and TRBJ2-1, is as follows: EPEVTQTPSHQVTQMGQEVILRCVPISNHLYFYWYRQILGQKVEFLVSFYNNEISEKSEIFDDQFSVERPDGSNFTLKIRSTKLEDSAMYFCASSEPASIYNEQFFGPGTRLTVL.